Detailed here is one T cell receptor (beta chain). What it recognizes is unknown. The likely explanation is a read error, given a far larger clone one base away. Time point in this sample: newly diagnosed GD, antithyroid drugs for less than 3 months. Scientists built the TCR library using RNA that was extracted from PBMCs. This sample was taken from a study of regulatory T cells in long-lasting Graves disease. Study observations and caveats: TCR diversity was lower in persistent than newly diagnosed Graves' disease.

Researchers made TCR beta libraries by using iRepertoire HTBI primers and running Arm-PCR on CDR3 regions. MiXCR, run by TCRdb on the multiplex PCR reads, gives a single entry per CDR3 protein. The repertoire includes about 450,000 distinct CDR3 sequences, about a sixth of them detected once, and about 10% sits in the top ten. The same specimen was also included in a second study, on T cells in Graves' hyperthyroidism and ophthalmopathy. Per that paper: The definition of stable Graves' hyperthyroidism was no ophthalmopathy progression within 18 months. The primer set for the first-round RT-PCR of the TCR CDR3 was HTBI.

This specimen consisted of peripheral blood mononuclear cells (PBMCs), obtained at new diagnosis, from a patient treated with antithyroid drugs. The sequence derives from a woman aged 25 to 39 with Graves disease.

The CDR3 region has the DNA TGTGCCGGCAGTGAAACTAGCGGGAAGACCTACGAGCAGTACTTC. Residues: CAGSETSGKTYEQYF. The J gene is TRBJ2-3, the V gene TRBV2; TRBD2 agrees at 10 bases. The J call is uncertain, as TRBJ2-7 better fits the DNA end. The CDR3 is 15 residues long. Per germline, CDR1 SNHLY and CDR2 FYNNEI.